This T cell receptor (beta chain) derives from a study of blood T cells in healthy people across ages (dated by TCRdb to between 2014 and 2017). In terms of the full investigation: Template switching captured roughly one uniquely barcoded TCR beta cDNA molecule per two T cells in model experiments. Age-related changes in TCR beta repertoire diversity were measured in the study by deep sequencing normalized with unique cDNA molecular identifiers. The donors were split into four age groups: young (average around 16 years), middle-aged (roughly 39), aged (about 62) and long-lived (roughly 88). Using the same blood draw, the study looked at two additional independent replicas of 1 million unique cDNA reads for two donors, one aged 18 to 30 and the other aged 80 or older. To avoid experimental bias, donors of different ages were spread randomly across the sequencing lanes.

The library relied on 5' RACE. A second PCR of roughly 7 to 11 cycles was performed with a sample-barcoded 5' primer and a J-beta primer mix. Each TCR beta cDNA molecule received a unique molecular identifier from a template-switch 5' adaptor carrying 12 random nucleotides. Each sample yielded at least 3 million CDR3-containing paired-end reads. First-strand cDNA synthesis was performed from all RNA using the Mint cDNA synthesis kit, with priming by a TRBC-specific oligonucleotide. After uracil-DNA glycosylase treatment, a first 18-cycle PCR used universal primers M1SS and BC2_uni_R on all cDNA. In the source study's methods: For normalization, 1 million high-quality reads, each with a distinct molecular identifier, were randomly selected from each sample. Reads with shared molecular identifiers were discarded instead of being binned into consensus sequences. MiTCR, with a Q25 quality threshold and the strictest error-elimination algorithm, was used for CDR3 identification, clonotype clustering and error correction. Lower-bound total TCR beta diversity was estimated with a nonparametric unseen species model using Euler transformation. The public reads were reprocessed in TCRdb via fastp at Q25 and MiXCR, keeping in-frame beta chains. Identical CDR3 proteins give one entry, which carries the most common genes and DNA. Here the V and J calls rest on TCRdb's processing, not on the authors' analysis. This sample lists 1,800,000 or so distinct CDR3 sequences; around 42% were detected once. Under 25% of the sample rests with the top ten.

V and J lose 0 bases and 0 bases, and a span of 15 bases separates them. Taken from the germline V gene (reference sequence), the CDR1 and CDR2 loops are DFQATT and SNEGSKA. The CDR3 goes from the cysteine to the phenylalanine over 17 residues. Of all the DNA, just the CDR3 is kept, 51 bases in frame from base 1. Systemically healthy Caucasian individuals from Russia, 35 to 50 in total and aged roughly 6 to 100 years, were included as donors. Around 9.8 milliliters of peripheral blood were collected from each donor into EDTA-treated Vacutainer tubes. Ficoll-Paque density-gradient centrifugation was used to isolate PBMCs, with at least 7 million obtained per sample. Trizol reagent was used to extract total RNA from PBMCs, with at least 5 micrograms per sample. The percentages of naive CD45RAhigh/CD27high T cells were determined by flow cytometry on a PBMC aliquot from every donor. This clonotype was seen only a few times. The specificity of this receptor is unknown. No quality values exist for individual bases; no much larger clone is one base distant.

The investigation overall reported the following: Compared with the aged group, the long-lived group had more naive CD4+ T cells, fewer expanded clones and increased TCR diversity, a pattern suggesting age selection. The CMV infection status of donors was not known, potentially confounding age-related changes in expanded clonotypes. Estimates of total diversity from one million sequenced T cells were regarded as lower bounds and underestimates. A strong correlation was found between observed TCR beta diversity and the percentage of naive T cells measured by flow cytometry. As age increased, observed TCR beta diversity per million T cells dropped in a roughly linear way, and a significant reduction was already evident by age around 41. Since profiling was done on bulk unsorted PBMCs, naive and antigen-experienced compartments could not be conclusively compared.

This chain joins TRBV20-1 to TRBJ1-5; too little of a D gene remains to name it. The TCR sequence derives from a human donor in good health. The material sequenced was blood. The bases are TGCAGTGCTAGAGATCTAGCCGAGAGCTATAGCAATCAGCCCCAGCATTTT. This encodes CSARDLAESYSNQPQHF.